The 26 T cell receptor beta chains below all came from one sample that was sequenced in a study of T-cell reconstitution after alpha-beta-depleted transplantation in children. Library preparation (for TCRbeta) was performed with unique molecular identifiers. Using its own MiXCR run on the PCR reads, TCRdb lists one record per CDR3 protein. Counted here are about 460,000 distinct CDR3 sequences, about 10% occurring once; the ten biggest clones make up 14%. This specimen consisted of PBMCs, mostly from graft donor cells, obtained 180 days after TCRalphabeta/CD19-depleted stem cell transplant. The receptors originated from a female patient between 2 and 15 years old who had a stem cell transplant for aplastic anemia, so the T cells may come from the graft donor.

This chain connects TRBV11-2 to TRBJ2-3; 8 bases are a match to TRBD1. Trimming took 2 bases from V and 2 from J; bases not matched to a gene: 6. This CDR3 is built from 16 residues. Germline loops: CDR1 SGHAT, CDR2 FQNNGV. This CDR3 reads CASSLRTGILTDTQYF. Written as DNA, the CDR3 is TGTGCCAGCAGCTTAAGGACAGGGATACTCACAGATACGCAGTATTTT.

CDR3: CASSQGTVDNSPLHF. CDR3 nucleotides: TGTGCCAGCAGCCAAGGGACAGTAGATAATTCACCCCTCCACTTT. V usage is TRBV3-1 and J usage is TRBJ1-6, with D maybe TRBD1 (6 bases). Looked up from germline, CDR1 is LGHDT and CDR2 is YNNKEL (reference sequence). This CDR3 is 15 amino acids long. The germline V and J ends were trimmed by 1 base and 5 bases, with 9 bases remaining between them.

In its sample, this clonotype was seen once. V gene TRBV7-9 combines with J gene TRBJ2-7, with D possibly matching TRBD1 (6 bases). Germline V lookup: CDR1 SEHNR, CDR2 FQNEAQ (reference sequence). The CDR3 sequence is 13 residues long. The V and J ends lost 8 bases and 1 base respectively, with 12 bases between them. CDR3: CASVRGSSYEQYF. The CDR3 DNA follows: TGTGCCAGCGTCAGGGGCAGTTCCTACGAGCAGTACTTC. The complete variable domain, with remaining parts taken from reference TRBV7-9 and TRBJ2-7, reads DTGVSQNPRHKITKRGQNVTFRCDPISEHNRLYWYRQTLGQGPEFLTYFQNEAQLEKSRLLSDRFSAERPKGSFSTLEIQRTEQGDSAMYLCASVRGSSYEQYFGPGTRLTVT.

This clonotype has ten or more counts. The rearrangement joins TRBV10-3 to TRBJ1-5, with TRBD1 matching over 7 bases. V gave up 10 bases and J gave up 2 bases; unmatched junction bases: 5. From germline, CDR1 is ENHRY and CDR2 SYGVKD. The CDR3 has 13 residues. In DNA form, the CDR3 reads TGTGCCACAGGGACAGTCCGCAATCAGCCCCAGCATTTT. Protein product: CATGTVRNQPQHF.

This clonotype was counted between two and nine times. The genes are TRBV4-3 and TRBJ2-6; 8 bases agree with TRBD2. J lost 0 bases, V lost 0 bases, and 7 bases had no gene match. The length of the CDR3 is 19 residues. Germline V lookup: CDR1 LGHNA, CDR2 YSLEER. The CDR3 nucleotides are TGCGCCAGCAGCCAAGATTGGAGCGGGAGCCGCTCTGGGGCCAACGTCCTGACTTTC. Encoded protein: CASSQDWSGSRSGANVLTF.

This clonotype was detected only a few times. This sequence joins TRBV24-1 and TRBJ1-1, with a possible D match to TRBD1 (6 bases). This CDR3 has 13 amino acids. Trimming cost V 5 bases and J 6 bases, with 12 bases left between them. Germline CDR1 is KGHDR and CDR2 is SFDVKD. The CDR3 DNA follows: TGTGCCACCAGTGTCGGGGGGCGGGCTGAAGCTTTCTTT. It yields the protein CATSVGGRAEAFF.

This clonotype has a handful of counts. CDR3 region: CASSEEGFLNQPQHF. The CDR3 nucleotides are TGTGCCAGCAGCGAGGAGGGGTTTCTCAATCAGCCCCAGCATTTT. The chain is built from TRBV7-8 and TRBJ1-5; a possible D gene is TRBD1 (5 bases). CDR3 length: 15 amino acids. Trimming took 5 bases from V and 3 from J, leaving 14 bases between them. Germline V lookup: CDR1 SGHVS, CDR2 FQNEAQ.

This clonotype has more than one count but fewer than ten. The chain has TRBV7-2 and TRBJ2-1; 11 bases map to TRBD2. The V and J ends lost 7 bases and 8 bases, in that order; junction bases with no gene match: 7. The CDR3 runs 14 residues. Per germline, CDR1 SGHTA and CDR2 FQGNSA. CDR3 protein: CASTTASGRHEQFF. The CDR3 DNA reads as TGTGCCAGCACAACAGCTAGCGGGAGGCATGAGCAGTTCTTC.

This clonotype showed up just a few times. The chain carries TRBV28 and TRBJ1-2, with no clear D. The CDR3 consists of 13 residues. Germline V lookup: CDR1 MDHEN, CDR2 SYDVKM. V lost 6 bases, J lost 2 bases, and 10 bases lay in between. The CDR3 nucleotides read TGTGCCAGCAGGATGTGGGAAAACTATGGCTACACCTTC. Amino acid sequence: CASRMWENYGYTF.

A few counts support this clonotype. The chain joins TRBV6-1 to TRBJ2-6; D gene unclear. CDR3 length: 14 amino acids. CDR1 and CDR2 (germline): MNHNS, SASEGT. In DNA, the CDR3 is TGTGTCGCTTCGGAGCAGAGCGGGGCCAACGTCCTGACTTTC. The encoded protein is CVASEQSGANVLTF.

The chain uses TRBV20-1 and TRBJ2-1, with 9 positions matching TRBD2. V was pared by 8 bases and J by 7 bases, with 9 bases of the junction left unmatched. This CDR3 comprises 13 residues. Germline V gene sequence: CDR1 DFQATT, CDR2 SNEGSKA (reference sequence). The CDR3 loop reads CSPAGGRPNEQFF. As DNA, the CDR3 is TGCAGTCCCGCGGGGGGGAGGCCGAATGAGCAGTTCTTC.

The V call is TRBV28, the J call TRBJ2-7; 10 bases line up with TRBD2. V trimming: 6 bases; J trimming: 3 bases; junction bases outside the gene matches: 5. In germline, CDR1 is MDHEN, CDR2 SYDVKM. CDR3 length equals 14 residues. The CDR3 protein is CASRPSGSRYEQYF. The CDR3 DNA reads TGTGCCAGCAGACCTAGCGGGAGTCGCTACGAGCAGTACTTC. The variable domain in full, with the rest retrieved from reference TRBV28 and TRBJ2-7, is DVKVTQSSRYLVKRTGEKVFLECVQDMDHENMFWYRQDPGLGLRLIYFSYDVKMKEKGDIPEGYSVSREKKERFSLILESASTNQTSMYLCASRPSGSRYEQYFGPGTRLTVT.

This chain uses TRBV12-3 or TRBV12-4 with TRBJ1-2, with no clear D. With 7 bases removed from V and 8 bases from J, the gap between germline ends came to 17 bases. This CDR3 contains 13 residues. CDR3 amino acids: CASTLRQSGGYTF. CDR3 nucleotide sequence: TGTGCCAGCACCTTGAGGCAAAGCGGGGGCTACACCTTC.

This clonotype appeared many times. The V and J genes are TRBV28 and TRBJ2-5, with TRBD1 as a possible D gene (6 bases). Per germline, CDR1 MDHEN and CDR2 SYDVKM. CDR3 size: 14 residues. The V end lost 5 bases, the J end lost 1 base, and 11 bases lay between the germline ends. The CDR3 nucleotides are TGTGCCAGCAGTCTACAGGGTGGCCAAGAGACCCAGTACTTC. Amino acids: CASSLQGGQETQYF.

The V gene is TRBV27, the J gene TRBJ2-1; 11 bases match TRBD2. CDR3 size: 14 residues. The germline CDR1 and CDR2 sequences are MNHEY and SMNVEV (reference sequence). J lost 9 bases, V lost 5 bases, and 6 bases had no gene match. CDR3 sequence reads: CASSPTSGSFEQFF. The CDR3 DNA sequence: TGTGCCAGCAGTCCCACTAGCGGGAGTTTTGAGCAGTTCTTC.

This clonotype has a handful of counts. J is TRBJ2-2 and V is TRBV7-9; 9 nucleotides match TRBD1. J gave up 3 bases and V 5 bases, and 4 bases lay outside the gene matches. The germline V gene has CDR1 SEHNR and CDR2 FQNEAQ (reference sequence). The CDR3 runs to 15 residues. The CDR3, as DNA: TGTGCCAGCAGCGAGGGACAGGGATACACCGGGGAGCTGTTTTTT. Residues: CASSEGQGYTGELFF.

This clonotype was counted once. This chain joins TRBV28 and TRBJ2-1; 7 bases map to TRBD2. CDR3 size: 11 residues. CDR1 is MDHEN, CDR2 SYDVKM, per germline. V dropped 8 bases and J dropped 7; count of bases not matched to a gene: 2. The CDR3 spells CASGGGNEQFF. In nucleotides, the CDR3 is TGTGCCAGCGGGGGAGGGAATGAGCAGTTCTTC.

This clonotype has a count of ten or more. The gene calls are TRBV12-3 or TRBV12-4 and TRBJ1-2; 9 bases fit TRBD1. V shed 7 bases, J shed 8 bases, and the junction held 11 bases outside the gene matches. The CDR3 consists of 14 residues. The CDR3 protein is CASKRDRVLGGYTF. The CDR3, as DNA: TGTGCCAGCAAAAGGGACAGGGTCTTAGGCGGCTACACCTTC.

The CDR3, as DNA: TGTGCCAGCAGTGAAGTGGGACTAGATCCGACCGGGGAGCTGTTTTTT. Translated, it gives CASSEVGLDPTGELFF. The chain carries TRBV2 and TRBJ2-2, with 8 bases lining up with TRBD2. The CDR3 contains 16 residues. Trimming removed 1 base from V and 5 bases from J; junction bases left unmatched: 6. CDR1 and CDR2 (germline): SNHLY, FYNNEI. Full variable domain (remainder filled in from reference TRBV2 and TRBJ2-2): EPEVTQTPSHQVTQMGQEVILRCVPISNHLYFYWYRQILGQKVEFLVSFYNNEISEKSEIFDDQFSVERPDGSNFTLKIRSTKLEDSAMYFCASSEVGLDPTGELFFGEGSRLTVL.

This clonotype was counted at least ten times. This chain links TRBV7-9 with TRBJ2-1; 11 positions agree with TRBD2. The length of the CDR3 is 15 residues. Trimming removed 2 bases from V and 9 bases from J; junction bases left unmatched: 6. Germline lookup yields CDR1 SEHNR and CDR2 FQNEAQ (reference sequence). The CDR3 loop reads CASSLSGTSGPEQFF. DNA for the CDR3: TGTGCCAGCAGCTTATCCGGGACTAGCGGCCCTGAGCAGTTCTTC.

This clonotype was counted a few times. The V call is TRBV6-2 or TRBV6-3, the J call TRBJ2-3; no firm D call. V lost 3 bases and J 0 bases, leaving 10 bases between the germline ends. Germline lookup yields CDR1 MNHEY and CDR2 SVGEGT. The CDR3 covers 15 residues. The CDR3 coding sequence is TGTGCCAGCAGTTATCAGACACGTAGCACAGATACGCAGTATTTT. It specifies CASSYQTRSTDTQYF.

V is TRBV27 and J is TRBJ1-2; D is undetermined. Germline V CDR1 and CDR2: MNHEY, SMNVEV (reference sequence). The CDR3 contains 13 residues. V was trimmed by 5 bases and J by 6 bases, leaving 13 bases between them. The CDR3: CASSPIPGDGYTF. The CDR3 DNA is TGTGCCAGCAGTCCGATCCCCGGGGATGGCTACACCTTC.

As regards this clonotype: The CDR3 does not end in the conserved phenylalanine or tryptophan, so this is likely a read error. This chain links TRBV25-1 with TRBJ1-5; D uncertain. Germline V gives CDR1 MGHDK, CDR2 SYGVNS. V was pared by 1 base and J by 2 bases, with 3 bases between. The CDR3 totals 13 residues. The CDR3 nucleotides read TGTGCCAGCAGTGAATCCGGCAATCAGCCCCAGCATTTG. Protein sequence: CASSESGNQPQHL.

This clonotype was picked up a small number of times. The chain couples TRBV5-1 to TRBJ2-3; 7 bases map to TRBD1. This CDR3 contains 14 residues. CDR1 is SGHRS and CDR2 is YFSETQ in the germline V gene. J lost 10 bases, V lost 4 bases, and 12 bases had no gene match. CDR3 region: CASSDSGTVVSQYF. The CDR3 region has the DNA TGCGCCAGCAGCGACTCCGGGACAGTAGTTTCGCAGTATTTT.

There are a few counts of this clonotype. The chain recombines TRBV20-1 with TRBJ1-1, with 9 positions matching TRBD1. J gave up 5 bases and V 5 bases, and 15 bases lay outside the gene matches. This CDR3 contains 16 residues. Per germline, CDR1 DFQATT and CDR2 SNEGSKA (reference sequence). In DNA form, the CDR3 reads TGCAGTGCTCACGACAGGGGGAATCGAGGATGGACTGAAGCTTTCTTT. It is translated as CSAHDRGNRGWTEAFF.

This clonotype was seen a handful of times. This rearrangement joins TRBV12-3 or TRBV12-4 to TRBJ2-3, with D tentatively TRBD1 (5 bases). The CDR3 length is 15 residues. V lost 3 bases, J lost 5 bases, and 15 bases lay in between. The CDR3 is CASSLSPGFGDTQYF. The CDR3 DNA reads TGTGCCAGCAGTTTGTCTCCAGGGTTCGGAGATACGCAGTATTTT.